A single sample gave rise to the 21 T cell receptor beta chains below, sequenced in a study of response to subunit inactivated influenza vaccine. Each CDR3 protein gets one entry after TCRdb re-called the RT-PCR reads with MiXCR. The sample comprises about 800,000 distinct CDR3 sequences, around 20% of which are singletons, and about 9.4% rests with the top ten. The source was PBMCs from blood, collected 4 to 6 days after vaccination. These receptors came from a man between 45 and 60 years old who received an inactivated influenza vaccine.

This clonotype was detected a few times. This chain links TRBV4-2 with TRBJ2-7; the match to TRBD1 covers 9 bases. This CDR3 has 16 residues. Unmatched junction bases numbered 10, after V lost 0 bases and J lost 7 bases. Germline V gives CDR1 LGHNA, CDR2 YNFKEQ. The CDR3 nucleotides read TGTGCCAGCAGCCAAGAGGGAGGACAGGGGTTTTGGGAGCAGTACTTC. This sequence encodes CASSQEGGQGFWEQYF.

The chain uses TRBV4-2 and TRBJ2-7; tentatively, D is TRBD1 (5 bases). The CDR3 extends over 17 amino acids. Trimming shortened V by 3 bases and J by 1 base, and 19 bases separated the two germline ends. In germline, CDR1 is LGHNA, CDR2 YNFKEQ. The CDR3 loop reads CASSHAKDGRGSYEQYF. The CDR3 coding sequence is TGTGCCAGCAGCCACGCCAAGGATGGTAGGGGATCCTACGAGCAGTACTTC.

The chain combines TRBV7-2 with TRBJ1-4; 10 bases agree with TRBD1. V dropped 5 bases and J dropped 3; count of bases not matched to a gene: 3. The germline gives CDR1 SGHTA, CDR2 FQGNSA. CDR3 length equals 15 residues. The CDR3 bases are TGTGCCAGCAGCCAAGGACAGGGGGCTAATGAAAAACTGTTTTTT. It is translated as CASSQGQGANEKLFF.

There are many counts of this clonotype. The CDR3 region is CASSPKGARYNEQFF. The CDR3 nucleotides read TGTGCCAGCAGCCCTAAGGGGGCGCGTTACAATGAGCAGTTCTTC. The V gene is TRBV7-9, the J gene TRBJ2-1, with TRBD1 identical over 7 bases. Germline V gene sequence: CDR1 SEHNR, CDR2 FQNEAQ (reference sequence). The CDR3 spans 15 residues. Trimming removed 5 bases from V and 4 bases from J; junction bases left unmatched: 8.

The V gene is TRBV12-3 or TRBV12-4, the J gene TRBJ2-3, with D maybe TRBD2 (5 bases). This CDR3 region has 15 residues. Trimming took off 5 bases at V and 1 base at J, with 13 bases between the two ends. CDR3 in amino acids: CASSPPSLGTDTQYF. CDR3 DNA sequence: TGTGCCAGCAGTCCTCCTAGCCTGGGCACAGATACGCAGTATTTT.

This clonotype was seen a handful of times. The chain has TRBV7-2 and TRBJ2-1; no reliable D call. Germline V gives CDR1 SGHTA, CDR2 FQGNSA. This CDR3 contains 14 residues. V was shortened by 4 bases and J by 6 bases, with 13 bases between the two germline ends. The CDR3 coding sequence is TGTGCCAGCAGCTCTCTGTGGGTGGGCAATGAGCAGTTCTTC. Amino acids: CASSSLWVGNEQFF.

This clonotype was picked up a small number of times. This chain connects TRBV6-5 to TRBJ2-2; the match to TRBD1 covers 11 bases. Germline values: CDR1 MNHEY, CDR2 SVGAGI. CDR3 size: 15 residues. After removal of 1 base from V and 6 bases from J, the junction contained 1 base not matched to a gene. Here the CDR3 DNA reads TGTGCCAGCAGTTACTTGGGACAGGGGGCCGGGGAGCTGTTTTTT. Encoded protein: CASSYLGQGAGELFF.

This clonotype came up many times. The chain links TRBV9 to TRBJ2-7; TRBD2 matches at 10 bases. CDR3 size: 15 residues. The J segment lost 2 bases and the V segment lost 3 bases, leaving 5 bases of the junction unmatched. Germline-derived CDR1 and CDR2 are SGDLS and YYNGEE. The CDR3 region is CASSEAGTSAYEQYF. The CDR3 nucleotides are TGTGCCAGCAGCGAGGCCGGGACTAGCGCCTACGAGCAGTACTTC.

The V call is TRBV20-1, the J call TRBJ2-1; the D gene is possibly TRBD1 (6 bases). The CDR3 runs 11 residues. Per germline, CDR1 DFQATT and CDR2 SNEGSKA (reference sequence). V was shortened by 4 bases and J by 10 bases, with 11 bases between the two germline ends. CDR3 residues: CSATTGTEQFF. The CDR3 nucleotides are TGCAGTGCTACCACCGGGACAGAGCAGTTCTTC.

This clonotype showed up just a few times. This sequence joins TRBV4-3 and TRBJ1-2; D gene uncertain. CDR3 length equals 17 residues. Trimming removed 1 base from V and 0 bases from J, with 15 bases in between. Per germline, CDR1 LGHNA and CDR2 YSLEER. In nucleotides, the CDR3 is TGCGCCAGCAGCCAAGCCGCTTACGGGAAAGCTAACTATGGCTACACCTTC. Amino acids: CASSQAAYGKANYGYTF.

The DNA of the CDR3 is TGTGCCAGCAGCTTAGGTCTATTTTCGGATGCGCAGTATTTT. Encoded protein: CASSLGLFSDAQYF. This rearrangement joins TRBV11-2 to TRBJ2-3; D is unresolved. CDR1 and CDR2 from the germline V gene are SGHAT and FQNNGV. The CDR3 consists of 14 residues. Trimming removed 1 base from V and 10 bases from J, with 15 bases in between.

This clonotype was observed a handful of times. The chain carries TRBV5-1 and TRBJ2-7, with 7 bases lining up with TRBD1. Germline V gene sequence: CDR1 SGHRS, CDR2 YFSETQ. The CDR3 sequence is 14 residues long. The trim removed 0 bases at V and 6 bases at J, leaving 6 bases unmatched. CDR3 nucleotides: TGCGCCAGCAGCTTGGAGACAGGGCTCACCGAGCAGTACTTC. It yields the protein CASSLETGLTEQYF. Complete variable domain (other parts from reference TRBV5-1 and TRBJ2-7): KAGVTQTPRYLIKTRGQQVTLSCSPISGHRSVSWYQQTPGQGLQFLFEYFSETQRNKGNFPGRFSGRQFSNSRSEMNVSTLELGDSALYLCASSLETGLTEQYFGPGTRLTVT.

In this sample, this clonotype turned up a few times. The rearrangement joins TRBV10-3 to TRBJ2-5, with 12 bases that match TRBD2. CDR3 length: 13 residues. Germline lookup yields CDR1 ENHRY and CDR2 SYGVKD. Germline trimming cut 8 bases from V and 4 bases from J; bases unmatched to any gene: 2. CDR3 DNA sequence: TGTGCCATCCGGGGACTAGCGGGAGAGACCCAGTACTTC. It codes for CAIRGLAGETQYF.

V is TRBV12-3 or TRBV12-4 and J is TRBJ2-6; D tentatively fits TRBD1 or TRBD2 (6 bases each). The CDR3 is made up of 17 amino acids. V was trimmed by 5 bases and J by 2 bases, leaving 16 bases between them. CDR3 sequence: CASSPKGGEAGANVLTF. The CDR3 region has the DNA TGTGCCAGCAGTCCGAAGGGGGGCGAGGCTGGGGCCAACGTCCTGACTTTC.

CDR3 DNA sequence: TGTGCCAGCAGCTTCTCCGCGAGAGGAAACACCATATATTTT. This gives the protein CASSFSARGNTIYF. The chain combines TRBV7-9 with TRBJ1-3; no clear D. CDR3 length equals 14 residues. The V gene lost 3 bases and the J gene lost 4 bases, with 10 bases spanning the gap. CDR1 SEHNR and CDR2 FQNEAQ come from the germline V gene (reference sequence).

Comments on this clonotype: Mismatch with germline at one junction end may stem from a read error. The rearrangement links TRBV5-1 to TRBJ1-2; the D is unclear. This CDR3 has 14 residues. Germline V gives CDR1 SGHRS, CDR2 YFSETQ. The CDR3 loop reads CASSLAGRNYGYTF. The CDR3 coding sequence is TGTGCCAGCAGCTTGGCGGGCCGCAACTATGGCTACACCTTC. The full variable domain, with the rest looked up from reference TRBV5-1 and TRBJ1-2, is KAGVTQTPRYLIKTRGQQVTLSCSPISGHRSVSWYQQTPGQGLQFLFEYFSETQRNKGNFPGRFSGRQFSNSRSEMNVSTLELGDSALYLCASSLAGRNYGYTFGSGTRLTVV.

This clonotype was counted only a few times. This chain uses TRBV7-2 with TRBJ1-3, with 9 bases aligning to TRBD1. In germline, CDR1 is SGHTA, CDR2 FQGNSA. J gave up 3 bases and V 2 bases, and 5 bases lay outside the gene matches. This CDR3 has 16 residues. The CDR3 DNA sequence: TGTGCCAGCAGCTTACGACAGGGGGAGGGTGGAAACACCATATATTTT. Translating it yields CASSLRQGEGGNTIYF. Drawing the rest from reference TRBV7-2 and TRBJ1-3, the complete variable domain is GAGVSQSPSNKVTEKGKDVELRCDPISGHTALYWYRQSLGQGLEFLIYFQGNSAPDKSGLPSDRFSAERTGGSVSTLTIQRTQQEDSAVYLCASSLRQGEGGNTIYFGEGSWLTVV.

This clonotype appeared many times. V gene TRBV12-3 or TRBV12-4 combines with J gene TRBJ1-1, with D uncertain. V lost 8 bases, J lost 0 bases, and 10 bases lay in between. This CDR3 comprises 13 residues. The CDR3 DNA reads TGTGCCAGCGGTAAGCGGATGAACACTGAAGCTTTCTTT. The encoded protein is CASGKRMNTEAFF.

V is TRBV24-1 and J is TRBJ1-5; D call uncertain. Trimming cost V 5 bases and J 1 base, with 5 bases left between them. The CDR3 has 13 residues. CDR1 is KGHDR and CDR2 is SFDVKD in the germline V gene. The CDR3 is CATSGLSNQPQHF. The CDR3 DNA follows: TGTGCCACCAGTGGACTGAGCAATCAGCCCCAGCATTTT.

The rearrangement links TRBV6-1 to TRBJ1-5, with D tentatively TRBD1 (6 bases). Germline values: CDR1 MNHNS, CDR2 SASEGT. Trimming cost V 6 bases and J 5 bases, with 14 bases left between them. There are 14 residues in the CDR3. The chain's CDR3 is CASRPGTPHQPQHF. In nucleotides, the CDR3 is TGTGCCAGCAGACCCGGGACACCTCATCAGCCCCAGCATTTT.

There are a few counts of this clonotype. The chain employs TRBV7-9 and TRBJ2-7, with TRBD1 matching over 7 bases. Per germline, CDR1 SEHNR and CDR2 FQNEAQ (reference sequence). The V gene end was trimmed by 5 bases and the J gene end by 7 bases; junction bases not matched to a gene: 11. This CDR3 spans 14 amino acids. CDR3 amino acids: CASSKQGLTWEQYF. CDR3 bases: TGTGCCAGCAGCAAACAGGGGCTGACGTGGGAGCAGTACTTC.